Listed here is a single T cell receptor beta chain. Its antigen is unknown. Trimming left V 4 bases short and J 8 bases short, with 14 bases between. Looked up from germline, CDR1 is SQVTM and CDR2 is ANQGSEA. The CDR3 length is 13 residues. PCR was performed using 60 Vbeta and 13 Jbeta primers. The repertoire was sequenced with immunoSEQ multiplex PCR; TCRdb's copy has only in-frame clones and lacks some. Of 150,000 or so clones listed, around 72% are singletons. This sample stems from a study of cytomegalovirus exposure and HLA in healthy donors. Study information: Earlier, 90 million to 140 million unique TCR beta sequences were recovered from about 200 million T cells by an analysis. Study results and caveats: A later analysis found that most CMV-associated TCR beta chains appeared HLA-restricted. The number of N-insertions in an Asian-associated ancestry cluster was reportedly below the approximately 700-donor mean in a later analysis. Reports showed the classifier diagnosing cytomegalovirus status with high specificity and sensitivity.

Source material: PBMCs. This chain uses TRBV29-1 with TRBJ1-4; D unclear. This receptor was identified in a woman in her thirties or forties in good health and CMV-seropositive. Here the CDR3 DNA reads TGCAGCGTTGTAGGGCCCGGAGGCGAAAAACTGTTTTTT. Amino acid sequence: CSVVGPGGEKLFF.